Presented here are 2 T cell receptor beta chains from one specimen sequenced in a study of T cells after yellow fever vaccination. TCRdb called the 5' RACE reads again in MiXCR, with one record for every CDR3 protein. The sample consists of about 73,000 distinct CDR3 sequences, approximately 7.5% of them appearing once. The starting material was CD8+ T cells sorted from PBMCs, obtained on the day of the yellow fever booster vaccination. The receptors originated from a man aged 30 to 39 who received the YFV17D yellow fever vaccine.

This clonotype was recorded a few times. The chain joins TRBV4-3 to TRBJ2-2, with D perhaps TRBD1 or TRBD2 (5 bases each). V was shortened by 5 bases and J by 6 bases, with 16 bases between the two germline ends. The CDR3 loop spans 15 amino acids. Germline CDR1 reads LGHNA; CDR2 reads YSLEER. The CDR3 loop is CASSGGEGRSGELFF. The CDR3 nucleotides read TGCGCCAGCAGCGGGGGAGAGGGGCGATCCGGGGAGCTGTTTTTT.

This clonotype has a count of ten or more. The chain links TRBV12-3 or TRBV12-4 to TRBJ2-5; 8 nucleotides agree with TRBD2. The V and J ends lost 4 bases and 1 base, in that order; junction bases with no gene match: 5. CDR3 length: 15 amino acids. The CDR3 region is CASSSGGTSQETQYF. CDR3 nucleotides: TGTGCCAGCAGTTCTGGCGGGACTAGCCAAGAGACCCAGTACTTC.